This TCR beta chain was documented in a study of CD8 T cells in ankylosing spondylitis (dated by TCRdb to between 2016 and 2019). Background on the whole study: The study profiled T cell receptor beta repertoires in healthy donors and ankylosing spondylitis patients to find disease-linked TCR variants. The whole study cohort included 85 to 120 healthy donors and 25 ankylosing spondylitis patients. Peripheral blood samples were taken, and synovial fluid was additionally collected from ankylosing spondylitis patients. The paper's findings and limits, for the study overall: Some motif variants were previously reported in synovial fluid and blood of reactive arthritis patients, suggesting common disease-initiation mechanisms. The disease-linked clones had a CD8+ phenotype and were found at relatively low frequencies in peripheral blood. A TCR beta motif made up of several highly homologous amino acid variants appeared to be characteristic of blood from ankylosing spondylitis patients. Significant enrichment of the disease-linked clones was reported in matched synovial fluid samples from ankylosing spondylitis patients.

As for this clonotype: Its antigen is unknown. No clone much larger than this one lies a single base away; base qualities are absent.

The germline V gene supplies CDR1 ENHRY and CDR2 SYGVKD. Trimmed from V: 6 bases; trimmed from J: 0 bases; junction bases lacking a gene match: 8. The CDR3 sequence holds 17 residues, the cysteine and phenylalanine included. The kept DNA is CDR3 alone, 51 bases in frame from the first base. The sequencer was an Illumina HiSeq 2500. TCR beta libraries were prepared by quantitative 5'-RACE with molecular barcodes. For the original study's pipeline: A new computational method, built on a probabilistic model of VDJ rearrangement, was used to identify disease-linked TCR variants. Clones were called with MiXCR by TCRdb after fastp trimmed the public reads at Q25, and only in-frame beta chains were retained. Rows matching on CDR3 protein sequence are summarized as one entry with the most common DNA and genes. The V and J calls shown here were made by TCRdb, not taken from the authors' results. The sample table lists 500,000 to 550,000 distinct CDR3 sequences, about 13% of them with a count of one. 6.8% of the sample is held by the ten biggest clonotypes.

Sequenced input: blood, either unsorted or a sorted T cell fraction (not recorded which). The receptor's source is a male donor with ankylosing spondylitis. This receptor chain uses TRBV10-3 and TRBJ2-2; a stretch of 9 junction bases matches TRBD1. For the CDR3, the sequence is CAISPGQGIANTGELFF. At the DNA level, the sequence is TGTGCCATCAGCCCGGGACAGGGTATCGCGAACACCGGGGAGCTGTTTTTT.